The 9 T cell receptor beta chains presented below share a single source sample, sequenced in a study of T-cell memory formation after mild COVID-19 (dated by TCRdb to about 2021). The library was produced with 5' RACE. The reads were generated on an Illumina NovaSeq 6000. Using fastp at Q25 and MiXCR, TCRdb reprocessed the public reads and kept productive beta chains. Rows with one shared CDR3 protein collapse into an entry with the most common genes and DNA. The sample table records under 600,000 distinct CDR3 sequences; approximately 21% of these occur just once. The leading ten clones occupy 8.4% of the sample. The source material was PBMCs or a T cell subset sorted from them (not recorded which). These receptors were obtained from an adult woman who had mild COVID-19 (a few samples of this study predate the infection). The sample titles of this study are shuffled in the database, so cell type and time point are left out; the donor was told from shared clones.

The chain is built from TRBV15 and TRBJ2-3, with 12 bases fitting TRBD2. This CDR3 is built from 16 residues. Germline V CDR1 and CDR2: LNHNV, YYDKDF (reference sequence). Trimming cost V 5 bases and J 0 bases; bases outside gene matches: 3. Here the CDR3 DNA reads TGTGCCACCAGCGGCGGGACTAGCGGGAGCACAGATACGCAGTATTTT. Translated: CATSGGTSGSTDTQYF.

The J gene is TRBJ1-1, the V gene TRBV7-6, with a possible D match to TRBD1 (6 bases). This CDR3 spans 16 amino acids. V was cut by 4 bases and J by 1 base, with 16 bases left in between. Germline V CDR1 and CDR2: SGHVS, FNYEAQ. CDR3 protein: CASSSPGSGANTEAFF. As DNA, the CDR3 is TGTGCCAGCAGCTCGCCGGGATCGGGGGCGAACACTGAAGCTTTCTTT.

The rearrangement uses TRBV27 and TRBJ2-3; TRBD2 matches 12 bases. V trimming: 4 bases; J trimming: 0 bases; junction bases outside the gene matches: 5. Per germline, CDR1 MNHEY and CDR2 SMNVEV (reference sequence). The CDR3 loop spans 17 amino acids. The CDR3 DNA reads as TGTGCCAGCAGTTCAAGGGGACTAGCGGGTAGCACAGATACGCAGTATTTT. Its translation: CASSSRGLAGSTDTQYF.

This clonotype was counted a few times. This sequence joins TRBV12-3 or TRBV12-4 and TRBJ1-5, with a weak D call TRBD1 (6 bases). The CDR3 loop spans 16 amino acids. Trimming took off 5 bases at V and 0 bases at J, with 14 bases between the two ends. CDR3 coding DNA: TGTGCCAGCAGTCCGCGGACAGCTTATAGCAATCAGCCCCAGCATTTT. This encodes CASSPRTAYSNQPQHF.

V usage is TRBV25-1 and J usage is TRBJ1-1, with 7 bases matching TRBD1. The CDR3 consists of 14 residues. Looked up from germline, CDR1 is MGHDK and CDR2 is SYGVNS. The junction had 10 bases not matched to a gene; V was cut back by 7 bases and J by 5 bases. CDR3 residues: CASTLTGIGTEAFF. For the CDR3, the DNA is TGTGCCAGCACCCTGACAGGGATAGGGACTGAAGCTTTCTTT.

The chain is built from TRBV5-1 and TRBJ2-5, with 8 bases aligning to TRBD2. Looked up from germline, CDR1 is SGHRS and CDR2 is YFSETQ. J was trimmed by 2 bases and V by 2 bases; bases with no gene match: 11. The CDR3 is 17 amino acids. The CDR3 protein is CASSLWASGQQQETQYF. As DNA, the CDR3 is TGCGCCAGCAGCTTATGGGCTAGCGGGCAACAACAAGAGACCCAGTACTTC.

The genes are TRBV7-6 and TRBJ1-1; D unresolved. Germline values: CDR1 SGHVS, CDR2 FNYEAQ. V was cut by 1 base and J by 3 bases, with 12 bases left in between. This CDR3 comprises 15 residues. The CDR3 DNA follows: TGTGCCAGCAGCTTAGGCGGGAGGCCACACACTGAAGCTTTCTTT. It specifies CASSLGGRPHTEAFF. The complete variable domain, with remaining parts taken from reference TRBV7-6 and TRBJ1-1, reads GAGVSQSPRYKVTKRGQDVALRCDPISGHVSLYWYRQALGQGPEFLTYFNYEAQQDKSGLPNDRFSAERPEGSISTLTIQRTEQRDSAMYRCASSLGGRPHTEAFFGQGTRLTVV.

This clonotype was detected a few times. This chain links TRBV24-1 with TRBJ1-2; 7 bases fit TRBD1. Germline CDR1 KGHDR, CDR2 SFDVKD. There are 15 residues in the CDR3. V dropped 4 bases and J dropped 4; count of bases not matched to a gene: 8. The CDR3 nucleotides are TGTGCCACCAGTGACCCCAGGGGGTCAGGCTATGGCTACACCTTC. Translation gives CATSDPRGSGYGYTF.

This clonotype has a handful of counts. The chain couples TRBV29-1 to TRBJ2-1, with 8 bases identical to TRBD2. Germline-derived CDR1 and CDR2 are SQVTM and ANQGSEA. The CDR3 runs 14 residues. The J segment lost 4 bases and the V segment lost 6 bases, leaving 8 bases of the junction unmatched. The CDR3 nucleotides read TGCAGCGTACGAACTAGCGGAGCATACAATGAGCAGTTCTTC. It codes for CSVRTSGAYNEQFF.